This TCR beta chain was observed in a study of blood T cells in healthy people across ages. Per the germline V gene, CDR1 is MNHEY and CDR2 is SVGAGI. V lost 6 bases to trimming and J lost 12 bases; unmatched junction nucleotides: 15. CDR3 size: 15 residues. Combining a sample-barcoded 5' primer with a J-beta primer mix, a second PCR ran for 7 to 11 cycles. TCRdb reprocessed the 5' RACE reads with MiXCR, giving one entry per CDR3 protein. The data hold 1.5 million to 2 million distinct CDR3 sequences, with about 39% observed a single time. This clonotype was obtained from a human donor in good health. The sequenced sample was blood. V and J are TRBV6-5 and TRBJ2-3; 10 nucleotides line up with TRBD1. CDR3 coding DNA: TGTGCCAGCAGCAGCCAAGGACAGGGGGAAGAGACCCAGTATTTT. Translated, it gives CASSSQGQGEETQYF.